A selection of T cell receptor beta chains follows, all from one sample in a study of blood T cell repertoires in COVID-19. Sequencing was performed with immunoSEQ multiplex PCR; in TCRdb, only in-frame clones are kept and a portion is missing. The data hold more than 300,000 clones, with 87% observed a single time. The sequenced sample was PBMCs or T cells enriched from blood (not recorded which). The receptors stem from a woman aged 30 to 39 who had recovered from COVID-19. CDR3s include the opening cysteine and the closing phenylalanine or tryptophan. Fields, in order: D gene, V gene, clone size, J gene, CDR3 protein, CDR3 DNA. A D gene is named only where the DNA matches it firmly. A clone size is listed for some rows: how often the clone was seen (once, few, many), or a class if it is expanded.

D gene: TRBD1
V gene: TRBV30
clone size: NA
J gene: TRBJ1-6
CDR3 protein: CAWSVDRVFSPLHF
CDR3 DNA: TGTGCCTGGAGTGTAGACAGGGTGTTTTCACCCCTCCACTTT

D gene: TRBD1
V gene: TRBV5-6
clone size: NA
J gene: TRBJ1-2
CDR3 protein: CASSQGTAQYYGYTF
CDR3 DNA: TGTGCCAGCAGCCAAGGGACAGCGCAATACTATGGCTACACCTTC

D gene: TRBD1
V gene: TRBV29-1
clone size: NA
J gene: TRBJ1-2
CDR3 protein: CSVVRQDRGRGGYTF
CDR3 DNA: TGCAGCGTTGTCCGCCAGGACAGGGGCCGTGGTGGCTACACCTTC

D gene: TRBD1
V gene: TRBV2
clone size: NA
J gene: TRBJ2-7
CDR3 protein: CASSGTGLYEQYF
CDR3 DNA: TGTGCCAGCAGCGGGACAGGGTTATACGAGCAGTACTTC

D gene: TRBD1
V gene: TRBV18
clone size: NA
J gene: TRBJ1-2
CDR3 protein: CASSPEGQVYGYTF
CDR3 DNA: TGTGCCAGCTCACCCGAGGGACAGGTCTATGGCTACACCTTC

D gene: NA
V gene: TRBV5-1
clone size: NA
J gene: TRBJ1-1
CDR3 protein: CASSFAGILAAFF
CDR3 DNA: TGCGCCAGCAGCTTCGCCGGGATTCTAGCAGCTTTCTTT

D gene: TRBD1
V gene: TRBV5-1
clone size: NA
J gene: TRBJ1-1
CDR3 protein: CASSLVPTGPNTEAFF
CDR3 DNA: TGCGCCAGCAGCTTGGTCCCGACAGGGCCTAACACTGAAGCTTTCTTT

D gene: TRBD1
V gene: TRBV2
clone size: NA
J gene: TRBJ2-1
CDR3 protein: CASSDHSTGYNEQFF
CDR3 DNA: TGTGCCAGCAGCGACCATTCGACAGGGTACAATGAGCAGTTCTTC

D gene: TRBD1
V gene: TRBV19
clone size: NA
J gene: TRBJ1-1
CDR3 protein: CASSISTGQMNTEAFF
CDR3 DNA: TGTGCCAGTAGTATTTCGACGGGACAGATGAACACTGAAGCTTTCTTT

D gene: TRBD1
V gene: TRBV6-1
clone size: NA
J gene: TRBJ1-6
CDR3 protein: CASSERGTGYGNSPLHF
CDR3 DNA: TGTGCCAGCAGTGAAAGAGGGACAGGGTACGGCAATTCACCCCTCCACTTT

D gene: NA
V gene: TRBV7-8
clone size: once
J gene: TRBJ1-1
CDR3 protein: CASSAQRRGTEAFF
CDR3 DNA: TGTGCCAGCAGCGCCCAAAGGCGGGGCACTGAAGCTTTCTTT

D gene: TRBD1
V gene: TRBV19
clone size: NA
J gene: TRBJ2-5
CDR3 protein: CASRRTGGLTQYF
CDR3 DNA: TGTGCCAGTAGGAGGACAGGGGGGTTAACCCAGTACTTC

D gene: NA
V gene: TRBV9
clone size: NA
J gene: TRBJ1-1
CDR3 protein: CASSAPGGNTEAFF
CDR3 DNA: TGTGCCAGCAGCGCCCCCGGGGGGAACACTGAAGCTTTCTTT

D gene: TRBD1
V gene: TRBV7-9
clone size: NA
J gene: TRBJ1-4
CDR3 protein: CASSIRDRNEKLFF
CDR3 DNA: TGTGCCAGCAGCATCCGGGACAGGAATGAAAAACTGTTTTTT

D gene: NA
V gene: TRBV5-1
clone size: NA
J gene: TRBJ1-2
CDR3 protein: CASSGEDGYTF
CDR3 DNA: TGCGCCAGCAGCGGGGAGGATGGCTACACCTTC

D gene: NA
V gene: TRBV5-1
clone size: NA
J gene: TRBJ2-5
CDR3 protein: CASSLERREEGQYF
CDR3 DNA: TGCGCCAGCAGCTTGGAGAGGAGGGAAGAAGGCCAGTACTTC

D gene: TRBD1
V gene: TRBV7-6
clone size: NA
J gene: TRBJ1-2
CDR3 protein: CASSSAPGQGALGYTF
CDR3 DNA: TGTGCCAGCAGCTCAGCACCGGGACAGGGGGCTCTTGGCTACACCTTC

D gene: TRBD1
V gene: TRBV5-6
clone size: NA
J gene: TRBJ1-2
CDR3 protein: CASSRGQAYGYTF
CDR3 DNA: TGTGCCAGCAGCCGGGGACAGGCGTATGGCTACACCTTC

D gene: NA
V gene: TRBV6-2/TRBV6-3
clone size: once
J gene: TRBJ1-1
CDR3 protein: CASSWAAEAFF
CDR3 DNA: TGTGCCAGCAGTTGGGCAGCTGAAGCTTTCTTT

D gene: NA
V gene: TRBV6-5
clone size: NA
J gene: TRBJ2-5
CDR3 protein: CASLGKAGGETQYF
CDR3 DNA: TGTGCCAGCCTTGGGAAGGCCGGAGGGGAGACCCAGTACTTC

D gene: TRBD1
V gene: TRBV2
clone size: NA
J gene: TRBJ2-3
CDR3 protein: CASSSRDRGPTDTQYF
CDR3 DNA: TGTGCCAGCAGCTCCCGGGACAGGGGGCCCACAGATACGCAGTATTTT

D gene: TRBD1
V gene: TRBV19
clone size: NA
J gene: TRBJ2-3
CDR3 protein: CASSNRDSSTDTQYF
CDR3 DNA: TGTGCCAGTAGTAACCGGGACAGTAGCACAGATACGCAGTATTTT

D gene: NA
V gene: TRBV30
clone size: NA
J gene: TRBJ1-6
CDR3 protein: CAWSRGRDSPLHF
CDR3 DNA: TGTGCCTGGAGCCGGGGTCGAGATTCACCCCTCCACTTT

D gene: NA
V gene: TRBV30
clone size: NA
J gene: TRBJ1-1
CDR3 protein: CAWSAGGSKAFF
CDR3 DNA: TGTGCCTGGAGTGCGGGGGGGAGTAAGGCTTTCTTT

D gene: NA
V gene: TRBV18
clone size: NA
J gene: TRBJ1-5
CDR3 protein: CASSPRGNSNQPQHF
CDR3 DNA: TGTGCCAGCTCTCCAAGGGGAAATAGCAATCAGCCCCAGCATTTT

D gene: NA
V gene: TRBV29-1
clone size: NA
J gene: TRBJ1-5
CDR3 protein: CSAGGPGNQPQHF
CDR3 DNA: TGCAGCGCCGGGGGGCCAGGCAATCAGCCCCAGCATTTT

D gene: TRBD1
V gene: TRBV6-2/TRBV6-3
clone size: NA
J gene: TRBJ2-7
CDR3 protein: CASSWDRGGSYEQYF
CDR3 DNA: TGTGCCAGCAGCTGGGACAGGGGCGGCTCCTACGAGCAGTACTTC

D gene: NA
V gene: TRBV27
clone size: NA
J gene: TRBJ2-1
CDR3 protein: CASSLSRQNEQFF
CDR3 DNA: TGTGCCAGCAGTTTATCGCGGCAGAATGAGCAGTTCTTC

D gene: NA
V gene: TRBV6-1
clone size: NA
J gene: TRBJ1-1
CDR3 protein: CASSESGEGTEAFF
CDR3 DNA: TGTGCCAGCAGTGAATCGGGGGAGGGCACTGAAGCTTTCTTT

D gene: TRBD1
V gene: TRBV6-5
clone size: NA
J gene: TRBJ1-3
CDR3 protein: CASSTGERGNTIYF
CDR3 DNA: TGTGCCAGCAGTACAGGGGAGCGGGGAAACACCATATATTTT

D gene: TRBD1
V gene: TRBV27
clone size: NA
J gene: TRBJ1-2
CDR3 protein: CASTATGGRGYTF
CDR3 DNA: TGTGCCAGCACCGCGACAGGGGGCAGAGGCTACACCTTC

D gene: NA
V gene: TRBV19
clone size: NA
J gene: TRBJ1-1
CDR3 protein: CASSTGYTEAFF
CDR3 DNA: TGTGCCAGTAGTACAGGGTACACTGAAGCTTTCTTT

D gene: NA
V gene: TRBV19
clone size: NA
J gene: TRBJ1-2
CDR3 protein: CASLPGEGGYTF
CDR3 DNA: TGTGCCAGTCTCCCGGGAGAGGGGGGCTACACCTTC

D gene: TRBD1
V gene: TRBV30
clone size: NA
J gene: TRBJ1-5
CDR3 protein: CAWRGTGGVQPQHF
CDR3 DNA: TGTGCCTGGAGGGGGACAGGGGGTGTTCAGCCCCAGCATTTT

D gene: NA
V gene: TRBV19
clone size: NA
J gene: TRBJ1-1
CDR3 protein: CASSIDPAGALPNTEAFF
CDR3 DNA: TGTGCCAGTAGTATAGATCCGGCAGGGGCGCTACCGAACACTGAAGCTTTCTTT

D gene: TRBD1
V gene: TRBV5-4
clone size: NA
J gene: TRBJ2-7
CDR3 protein: CASSRPGQGATYEQYF
CDR3 DNA: TGTGCCAGCAGCCGGCCAGGACAGGGGGCGACCTACGAGCAGTACTTC

D gene: NA
V gene: TRBV7-3
clone size: once
J gene: TRBJ2-1
CDR3 protein: CASSSRLGEQFF
CDR3 DNA: TGTGCCAGCAGCTCGAGACTAGGAGAGCAGTTCTTC

D gene: TRBD1
V gene: TRBV9
clone size: NA
J gene: TRBJ1-6
CDR3 protein: CASSVEGTAYNSPLHF
CDR3 DNA: TGTGCCAGCAGCGTAGAAGGGACAGCGTATAATTCACCCCTCCACTTT

D gene: TRBD1
V gene: TRBV9
clone size: NA
J gene: TRBJ1-2
CDR3 protein: CASSGDRGRDYGYTF
CDR3 DNA: TGTGCCAGCAGCGGGGACAGGGGGCGAGACTATGGCTACACCTTC

D gene: NA
V gene: TRBV6-2/TRBV6-3
clone size: NA
J gene: TRBJ2-7
CDR3 protein: CASSSMTENYEQYF
CDR3 DNA: TGTGCCAGCAGTAGCATGACAGAGAACTACGAGCAGTACTTC

D gene: TRBD2
V gene: TRBV29-1
clone size: NA
J gene: TRBJ2-2
CDR3 protein: CSVDISGVGTGELFF
CDR3 DNA: TGCAGCGTCGATATTAGCGGGGTTGGCACCGGGGAGCTGTTTTTT

D gene: TRBD2
V gene: TRBV6-6
clone size: NA
J gene: TRBJ2-1
CDR3 protein: CASSPSLAGGRWNEQFF
CDR3 DNA: TGTGCCAGCAGTCCGTCACTAGCGGGGGGCCGCTGGAATGAGCAGTTCTTC

D gene: NA
V gene: TRBV6-5
clone size: NA
J gene: TRBJ1-2
CDR3 protein: CASSYRGKGYTF
CDR3 DNA: TGTGCCAGCAGTTACCGGGGGAAGGGCTACACCTTC

D gene: NA
V gene: TRBV6-5
clone size: once
J gene: TRBJ2-7
CDR3 protein: CASSFRGSYEQYF
CDR3 DNA: TGTGCCAGCAGTTTCAGGGGCTCCTACGAGCAGTACTTC

D gene: TRBD1
V gene: TRBV27
clone size: NA
J gene: TRBJ1-1
CDR3 protein: CASSLPGQGDEAFF
CDR3 DNA: TGTGCCAGCAGTCTCCCCGGACAGGGAGACGAAGCTTTCTTT

D gene: TRBD2
V gene: TRBV5-1
clone size: NA
J gene: TRBJ2-1
CDR3 protein: CASSLLSGASYNEQFF
CDR3 DNA: TGCGCCAGCAGCTTGCTTAGCGGGGCCTCCTACAATGAGCAGTTCTTC

D gene: TRBD2
V gene: TRBV30
clone size: NA
J gene: TRBJ2-1
CDR3 protein: CAWSRSGANLYNEQFF
CDR3 DNA: TGTGCCTGGAGTCGTAGCGGGGCGAACCTGTACAATGAGCAGTTCTTC

D gene: NA
V gene: TRBV10-3
clone size: NA
J gene: TRBJ1-6
CDR3 protein: CAISASGDSPLHF
CDR3 DNA: TGTGCCATCAGTGCTTCAGGGGATTCACCCCTCCACTTT

D gene: NA
V gene: TRBV5-6
clone size: NA
J gene: TRBJ2-1
CDR3 protein: CASSLRVNSYNEQFF
CDR3 DNA: TGTGCCAGCAGCTTGCGGGTGAACTCCTACAATGAGCAGTTCTTC

D gene: NA
V gene: TRBV13
clone size: NA
J gene: TRBJ2-2
CDR3 protein: CASMRGGWNTGELFF
CDR3 DNA: TGTGCCAGCATGAGGGGGGGCTGGAACACCGGGGAGCTGTTTTTT